This TCR beta chain was identified in a study of T-cell reconstitution after alpha-beta-depleted transplantation in children. Using unique molecular identifiers, the investigators prepared the TCRbeta library. Using its own MiXCR run on the PCR reads, TCRdb lists one record per CDR3 protein. The top ten hold 35% of the sample, which has roughly 200,000 distinct CDR3 sequences, around 8.4% seen once. The CDR3 covers 11 residues. Looked up from germline, CDR1 is DFQATT and CDR2 is SNEGSKA (reference sequence). Of note for this clonotype: Its matching antigen is unknown.

Study-wide results and limits: Once a year had passed after transplant, T-cell counts and diversity came mostly from newly produced T cells. After transplant, at about two months, alpha-beta T cells were reportedly derived from several hundred expanded graft clones. Several patients had high TCRbeta diversity at day 60; it came from surviving recipient T cells and thymic progenitors.

The J gene is TRBJ2-1, the V gene TRBV20-1; TRBD2 matches 8 bases. This sequence originates from a male patient between 2 and 10 years old who had a stem cell transplant for acute myeloid leukemia, so the T cells may come from the graft donor. The specimen comprised PBMCs, mostly from graft donor cells, sampled 360 days after TCRalphabeta/CD19-depleted stem cell transplant. The CDR3 loop is CSAGGRDEQFF. CDR3 nucleotides: TGCAGCGCGGGGGGTAGAGATGAGCAGTTCTTC.